The next 4 T cell receptor beta chains were all read from a single sample in a study of CD4+ T cells in melanoma. Clones were read by immunoSEQ multiplex PCR, and TCRdb kept only the in-frame ones, dropping some. The sample has 10,000 to 12,000 clones, approximately 66% seen once. Material for sequencing was cells from a culture (not recorded whether cultured in vitro). The receptors shown here come from a human donor with melanoma.

The chain carries TRBV4-2 and TRBJ2-2; 13 bases fit TRBD2. Losses at the gene ends were 4 bases for V and 5 bases for J; bases not matched to a gene: 4. Germline-derived CDR1 and CDR2 are LGHNA and YNFKEQ. The CDR3 consists of 16 residues. The CDR3 loop is CASSRWTSGGTGELFF. CDR3 bases: TGTGCCAGCAGCCGATGGACTAGCGGGGGAACCGGGGAGCTGTTTTTT.

The chain combines TRBV7-7 with TRBJ1-1; no definite D call. Germline V lookup: CDR1 SSHAT, CDR2 FNYEAQ (reference sequence). The CDR3 covers 15 residues. Trimming took off 11 bases at V and 1 base at J, with 20 bases between the two ends. The CDR3 DNA reads TGTGCCCGGGAGATTGAAGGGATCGCGAACACTGAAGCTTTCTTT. Translated, it gives CAREIEGIANTEAFF.

The V and J genes are TRBV18 and TRBJ1-3, with D unclear. The CDR3 runs to 16 residues. CDR1 and CDR2 from the germline V gene are KGHSH and LQKENI. The V end lost 6 bases, the J end lost 3 bases, and 18 bases lay between the germline ends. This CDR3 reads CASSSGRLGDGNTIYF. Written as DNA, the CDR3 is TGTGCCAGCTCGTCGGGTAGGCTCGGAGATGGAAACACCATATATTTT.

This chain's CDR3 is CASSFEGNTIYF. In DNA form, the CDR3 reads TGCGCCAGCAGCTTCGAGGGAAACACCATATATTTT. The chain recombines TRBV5-1 with TRBJ1-3; D uncertain. Germline V gives CDR1 SGHRS, CDR2 YFSETQ. The germline V and J ends were trimmed by 2 bases and 4 bases, with 4 bases remaining between them. The CDR3 extends over 12 amino acids.